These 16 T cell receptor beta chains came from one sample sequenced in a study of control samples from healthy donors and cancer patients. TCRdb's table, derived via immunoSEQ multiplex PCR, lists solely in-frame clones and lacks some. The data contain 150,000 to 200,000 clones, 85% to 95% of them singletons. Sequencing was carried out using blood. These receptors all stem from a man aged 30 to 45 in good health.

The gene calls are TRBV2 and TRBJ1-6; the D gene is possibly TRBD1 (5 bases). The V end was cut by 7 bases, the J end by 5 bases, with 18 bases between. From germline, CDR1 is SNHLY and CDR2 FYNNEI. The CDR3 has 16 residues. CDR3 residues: CASKKRTLDDNSPLHF. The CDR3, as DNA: TGTGCCAGCAAGAAGAGGACATTGGACGATAATTCACCCCTCCACTTT.

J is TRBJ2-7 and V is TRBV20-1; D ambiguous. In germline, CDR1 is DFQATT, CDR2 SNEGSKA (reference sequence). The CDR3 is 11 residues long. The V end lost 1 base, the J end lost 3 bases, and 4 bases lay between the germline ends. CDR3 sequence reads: CSARVGYEQYF. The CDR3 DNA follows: TGCAGTGCTAGAGTGGGCTACGAGCAGTACTTC.

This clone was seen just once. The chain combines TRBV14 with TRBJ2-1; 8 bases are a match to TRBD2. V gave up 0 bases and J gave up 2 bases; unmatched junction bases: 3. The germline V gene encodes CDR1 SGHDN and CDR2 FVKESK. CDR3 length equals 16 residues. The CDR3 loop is CASSQDRGGPYNEQFF. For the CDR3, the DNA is TGTGCCAGCAGCCAAGATCGCGGGGGGCCCTACAATGAGCAGTTCTTC.

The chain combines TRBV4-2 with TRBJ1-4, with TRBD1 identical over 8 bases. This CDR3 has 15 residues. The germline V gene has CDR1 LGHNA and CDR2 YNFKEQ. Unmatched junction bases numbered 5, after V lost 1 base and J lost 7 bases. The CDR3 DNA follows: TGTGCCAGCAGCCAAGGGGGACAGGCCTCTGAAAAACTGTTTTTT. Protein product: CASSQGGQASEKLFF.

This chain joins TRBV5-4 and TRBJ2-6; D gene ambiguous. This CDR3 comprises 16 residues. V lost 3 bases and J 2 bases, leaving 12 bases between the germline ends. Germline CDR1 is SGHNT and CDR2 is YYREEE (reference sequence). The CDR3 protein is CASSSPSSPGANVLTF. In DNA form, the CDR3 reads TGTGCCAGCAGCTCCCCCTCCAGCCCTGGGGCCAACGTCCTGACTTTC.

The CDR3 loop reads CASREGTGKHETQYF. CDR3 DNA: TGTGCCAGCAGAGAGGGGACAGGGAAGCACGAGACCCAGTACTTC. The chain has TRBV2 and TRBJ2-5, with 9 bases matching TRBD1. The germline CDR1 and CDR2 sequences are SNHLY and FYNNEI. J gave up 5 bases and V 6 bases, and 10 bases lay outside the gene matches. There are 15 residues in the CDR3.

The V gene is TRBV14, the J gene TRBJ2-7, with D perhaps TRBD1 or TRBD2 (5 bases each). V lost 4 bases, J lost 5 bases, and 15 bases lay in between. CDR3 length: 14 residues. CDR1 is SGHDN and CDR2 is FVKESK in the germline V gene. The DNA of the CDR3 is TGTGCCAGCAGCCTCCGGGGCCCCGCCGACGAGCAGTACTTC. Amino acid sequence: CASSLRGPADEQYF.

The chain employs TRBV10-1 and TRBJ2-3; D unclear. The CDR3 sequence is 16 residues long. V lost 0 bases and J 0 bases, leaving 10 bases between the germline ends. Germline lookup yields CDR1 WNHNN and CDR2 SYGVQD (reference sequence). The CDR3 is CASSESKAGSTDTQYF. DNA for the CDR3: TGCGCCAGCAGTGAGTCGAAAGCTGGCAGCACAGATACGCAGTATTTT.

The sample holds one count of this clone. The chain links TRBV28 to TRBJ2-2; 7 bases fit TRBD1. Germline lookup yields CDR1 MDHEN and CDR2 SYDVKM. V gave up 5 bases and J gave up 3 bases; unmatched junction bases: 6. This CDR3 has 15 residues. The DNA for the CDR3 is TGTGCCAGCAGTCCCCAAGACAGGGACACCGGGGAGCTGTTTTTT. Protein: CASSPQDRDTGELFF.

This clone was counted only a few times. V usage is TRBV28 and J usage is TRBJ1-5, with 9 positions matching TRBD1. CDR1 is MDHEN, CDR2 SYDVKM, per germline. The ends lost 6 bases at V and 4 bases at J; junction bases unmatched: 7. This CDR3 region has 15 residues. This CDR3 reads CASRSPTGGNQPQHF. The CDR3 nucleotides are TGTGCCAGCAGGTCCCCGACAGGGGGGAATCAGCCCCAGCATTTT.

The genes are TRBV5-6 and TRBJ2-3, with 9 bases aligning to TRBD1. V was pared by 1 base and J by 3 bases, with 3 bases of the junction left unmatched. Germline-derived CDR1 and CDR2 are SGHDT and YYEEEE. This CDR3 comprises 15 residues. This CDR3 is CASSLTGGATDTQYF. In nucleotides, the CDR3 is TGTGCCAGCAGCTTGACAGGGGGCGCAACAGATACGCAGTATTTT.

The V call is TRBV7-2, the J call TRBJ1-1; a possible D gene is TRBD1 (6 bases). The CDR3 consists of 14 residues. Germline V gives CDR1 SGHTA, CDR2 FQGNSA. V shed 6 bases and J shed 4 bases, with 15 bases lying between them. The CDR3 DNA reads TGTGCCAGCAGAGAAGACAGGCGGAGCACTGAAGCTTTCTTT. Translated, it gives CASREDRRSTEAFF. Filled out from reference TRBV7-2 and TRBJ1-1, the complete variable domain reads GAGVSQSPSNKVTEKGKDVELRCDPISGHTALYWYRQSLGQGLEFLIYFQGNSAPDKSGLPSDRFSAERTGGSVSTLTIQRTQQEDSAVYLCASREDRRSTEAFFGQGTRLTVV.

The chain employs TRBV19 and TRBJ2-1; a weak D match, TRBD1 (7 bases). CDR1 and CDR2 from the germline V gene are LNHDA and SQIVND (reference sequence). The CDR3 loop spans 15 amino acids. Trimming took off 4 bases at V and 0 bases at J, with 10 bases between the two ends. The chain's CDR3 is CASSTQGGSYNEQFF. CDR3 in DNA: TGTGCCAGTAGTACGCAGGGGGGCTCCTACAATGAGCAGTTCTTC.

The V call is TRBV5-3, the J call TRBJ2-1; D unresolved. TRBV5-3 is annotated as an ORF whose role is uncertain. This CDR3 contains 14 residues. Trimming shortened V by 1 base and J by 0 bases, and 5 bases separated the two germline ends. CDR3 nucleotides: TGTGCCAGAAGCTTGCCGAGCTCCTACAATGAGCAGTTCTTC. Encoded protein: CARSLPSSYNEQFF.

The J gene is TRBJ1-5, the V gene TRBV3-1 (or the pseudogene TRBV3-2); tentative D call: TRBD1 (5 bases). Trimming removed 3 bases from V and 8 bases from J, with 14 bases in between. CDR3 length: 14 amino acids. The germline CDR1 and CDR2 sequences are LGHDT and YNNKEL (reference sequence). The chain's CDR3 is CASSQGRGFEPQHF. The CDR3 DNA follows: TGTGCCAGCAGCCAGGGACGGGGGTTCGAGCCCCAGCATTTT.

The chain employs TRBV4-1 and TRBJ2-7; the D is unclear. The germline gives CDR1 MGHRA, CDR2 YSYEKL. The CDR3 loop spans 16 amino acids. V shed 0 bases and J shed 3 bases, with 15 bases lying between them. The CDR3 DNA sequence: TGCGCCAGCAGCCAAGATGCTACCCTAGGTAGCTACGAGCAGTACTTC. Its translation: CASSQDATLGSYEQYF.